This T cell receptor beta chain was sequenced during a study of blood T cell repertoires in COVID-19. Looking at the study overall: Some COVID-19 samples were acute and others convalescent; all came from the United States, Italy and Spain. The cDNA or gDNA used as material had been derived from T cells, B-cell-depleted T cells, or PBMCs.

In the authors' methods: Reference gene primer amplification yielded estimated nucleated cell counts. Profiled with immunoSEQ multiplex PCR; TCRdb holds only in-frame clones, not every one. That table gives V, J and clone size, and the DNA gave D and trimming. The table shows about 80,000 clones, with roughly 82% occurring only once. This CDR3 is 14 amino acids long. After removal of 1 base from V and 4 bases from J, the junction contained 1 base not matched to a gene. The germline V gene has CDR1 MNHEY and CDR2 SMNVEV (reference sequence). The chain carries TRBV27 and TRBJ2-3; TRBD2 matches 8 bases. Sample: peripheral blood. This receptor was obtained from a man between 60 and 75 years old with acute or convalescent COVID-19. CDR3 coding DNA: TGTGCCAGCAGTTTATTCGGGGGGGCAGATACGCAGTATTTT. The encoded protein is CASSLFGGADTQYF.